Described below is a single T cell receptor beta chain sequence and its context. What it recognizes is unknown. Treatment here: roughly 11-day PBMC culture with coronavirus spike peptide pools or control peptides (ViraFEST assay). Positive SARS-CoV-2 PCR tests in convalescent patients dated from March to December 2020, pre-Alpha, Beta and Delta. These data originate in a study of vaccination and CD4 T cells after COVID-19. For the study at large: Samples taken post-COVID came a median around 96 days after diagnosis, ranging from 35 to 161. The stimulating agents, overlapping spike peptides, came from SARS-CoV-2, HCoV-NL63, HCoV-OC43 and HCoV-229E.

Cultured CD4+ T cell DNA was sequenced using the Oncomine TCR Beta short-read assay. Genomic DNA was isolated from CD4+ T cells that had been cultured. TCRdb processed the PCR reads anew with MiXCR; each CDR3 protein has one entry. The table has 21,000 or so distinct CDR3 sequences, approximately 48% seen once; the top ten hold roughly 4.6%. Trimming cost V 0 bases and J 2 bases, with 19 bases left between them. Per germline, CDR1 MNHEY and CDR2 SMNVEV (reference sequence). The CDR3 totals 18 residues. The sequenced material came from CD4+ T cells from blood, cultured in vitro. The sequence derives from a human donor who had recovered from COVID-19. The chain has TRBV27 and TRBJ1-1; D might be TRBD1 (5 bases). The CDR3 DNA is TGTGCCAGCAGTTTATCCTCAGGGCGGGTGGGGATAAACACTGAAGCTTTCTTT. The encoded protein is CASSLSSGRVGINTEAFF.